The T cell receptor (beta chain) under discussion was sequenced for a study of cytomegalovirus exposure and HLA in healthy donors. Study-level points and caveats: Analyses of presence/absence relied on an assumption of roughly uniform sequencing depth across donors.

With regard to this clone: Its antigen is unknown.

V lost 1 base and J lost 0, with 10 bases in between. The CDR3 extends over 16 amino acids. Germline CDR1 is SGHDN and CDR2 is FVKESK. Both 60 Vbeta primers and 13 Jbeta primers went into the PCR. Only in-frame clones appear in the TCRdb table, and some are missing; sequencing was by immunoSEQ multiplex PCR. The sample records some 120,000 clones, 65% to 80% being singletons. V usage is TRBV14 and J usage is TRBJ2-1; D perhaps matches TRBD1 (5 bases). Specimen: PBMCs. The receptor's source is a man younger than 40 in good health and CMV-seronegative. The CDR3, as DNA: TGTGCCAGCAGCCAAGTAAGGACAAGCTCCTACAATGAGCAGTTCTTC. Protein sequence: CASSQVRTSSYNEQFF.